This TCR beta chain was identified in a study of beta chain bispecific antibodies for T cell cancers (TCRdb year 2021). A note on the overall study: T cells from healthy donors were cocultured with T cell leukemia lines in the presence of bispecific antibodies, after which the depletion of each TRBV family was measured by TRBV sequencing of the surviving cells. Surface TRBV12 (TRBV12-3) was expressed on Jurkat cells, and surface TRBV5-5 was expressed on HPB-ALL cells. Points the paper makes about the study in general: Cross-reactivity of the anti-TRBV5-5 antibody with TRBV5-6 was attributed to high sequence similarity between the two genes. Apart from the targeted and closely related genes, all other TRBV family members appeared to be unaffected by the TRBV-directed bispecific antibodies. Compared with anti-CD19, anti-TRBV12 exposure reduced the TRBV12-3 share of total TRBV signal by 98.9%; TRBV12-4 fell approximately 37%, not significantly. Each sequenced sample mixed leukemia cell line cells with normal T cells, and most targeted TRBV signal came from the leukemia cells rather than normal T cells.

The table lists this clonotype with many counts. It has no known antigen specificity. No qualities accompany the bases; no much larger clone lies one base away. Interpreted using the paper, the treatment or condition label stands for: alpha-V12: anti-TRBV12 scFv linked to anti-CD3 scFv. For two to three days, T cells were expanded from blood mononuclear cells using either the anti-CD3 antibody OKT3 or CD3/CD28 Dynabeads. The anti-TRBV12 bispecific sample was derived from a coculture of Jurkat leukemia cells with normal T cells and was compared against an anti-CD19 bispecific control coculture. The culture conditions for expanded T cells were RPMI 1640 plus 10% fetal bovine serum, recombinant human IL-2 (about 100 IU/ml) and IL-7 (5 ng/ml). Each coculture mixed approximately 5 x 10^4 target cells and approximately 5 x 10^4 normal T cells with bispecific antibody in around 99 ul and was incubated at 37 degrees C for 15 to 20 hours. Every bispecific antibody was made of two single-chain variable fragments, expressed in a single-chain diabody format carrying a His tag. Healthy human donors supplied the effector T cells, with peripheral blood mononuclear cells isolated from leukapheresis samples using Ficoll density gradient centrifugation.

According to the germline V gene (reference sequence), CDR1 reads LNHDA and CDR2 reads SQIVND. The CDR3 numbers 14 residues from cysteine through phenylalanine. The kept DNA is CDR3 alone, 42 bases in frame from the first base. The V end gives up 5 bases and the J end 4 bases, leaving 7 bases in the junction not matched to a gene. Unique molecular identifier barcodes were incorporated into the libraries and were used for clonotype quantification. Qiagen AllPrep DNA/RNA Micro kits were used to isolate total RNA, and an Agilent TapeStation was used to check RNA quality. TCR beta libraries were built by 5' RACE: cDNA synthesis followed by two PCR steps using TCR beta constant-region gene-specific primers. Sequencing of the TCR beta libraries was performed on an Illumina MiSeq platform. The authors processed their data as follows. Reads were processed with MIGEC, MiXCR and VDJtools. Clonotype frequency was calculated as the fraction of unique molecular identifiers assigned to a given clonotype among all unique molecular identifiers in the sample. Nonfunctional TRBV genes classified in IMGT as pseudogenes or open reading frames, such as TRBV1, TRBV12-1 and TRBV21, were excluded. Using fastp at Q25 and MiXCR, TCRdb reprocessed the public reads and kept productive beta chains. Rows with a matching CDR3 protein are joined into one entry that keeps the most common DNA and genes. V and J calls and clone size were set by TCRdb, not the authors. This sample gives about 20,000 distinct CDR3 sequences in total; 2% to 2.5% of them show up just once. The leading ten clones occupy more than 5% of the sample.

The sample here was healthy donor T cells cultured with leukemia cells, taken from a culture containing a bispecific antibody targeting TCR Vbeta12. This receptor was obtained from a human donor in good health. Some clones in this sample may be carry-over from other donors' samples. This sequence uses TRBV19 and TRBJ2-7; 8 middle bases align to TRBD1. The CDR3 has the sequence CASSVGTGTYEQYF. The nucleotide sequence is TGTGCCAGTAGTGTCGGGACAGGAACTTACGAGCAGTACTTC.